Following are 8 T cell receptor beta chains from one sample sequenced in a study of blood T cell repertoires in COVID-19. Only in-frame clones appear in the TCRdb table, and some are missing; sequencing was by immunoSEQ multiplex PCR. The sample lists some 120,000 clones, 88% occurring once. Source material: peripheral blood. These receptors all come from a human donor in a cohort sampled during active COVID-19.

This chain connects TRBV6-4 to TRBJ1-1; D might be TRBD1 (5 bases). Trimming removed 6 bases from V and 1 base from J, with 12 bases in between. The CDR3 sequence is 14 residues long. CDR1 and CDR2 from the germline V gene are MRHNA and SNTAGT. CDR3 bases: TGTGCCAGCAGGACGTTCGACAGGAACACTGAAGCTTTCTTT. This codes for CASRTFDRNTEAFF.

This sequence joins TRBV10-3 and TRBJ2-7, with a possible D match to TRBD2 (6 bases). Germline CDR1 and CDR2: ENHRY and SYGVKD. CDR3 length equals 12 residues. The ends were cut back, 6 bases at V and 4 bases at J, with 10 bases in the middle. As DNA, the CDR3 is TGTGCCATCAGGGGTGGGGGGTACGAGCAGTACTTC. Translation: CAIRGGGYEQYF.

This clone appeared a few times. J is TRBJ1-2 and V is TRBV30, with a weak D call TRBD1 (5 bases). The CDR3 has 13 amino acids. Trimming removed 2 bases from V and 4 bases from J, with 11 bases in between. Germline V gives CDR1 GTSNPN, CDR2 SVGIG (reference sequence). The DNA of the CDR3 is TGTGCCTGGAGTCCGGCAGGGTCCTATGGCTACACCTTC. Its protein product is CAWSPAGSYGYTF.

The chain carries TRBV28 and TRBJ2-1; no firm D call. V was clipped by 6 bases and J by 8 bases, with 20 bases between them. The CDR3 extends over 15 amino acids. Germline CDR1 and CDR2: MDHEN and SYDVKM. The CDR3 spells CASSPVNPVLHEQFF. CDR3 coding DNA: TGTGCCAGCAGCCCCGTTAACCCCGTCCTACATGAGCAGTTCTTC. The complete variable domain, with remaining parts taken from reference TRBV28 and TRBJ2-1, reads DVKVTQSSRYLVKRTGEKVFLECVQDMDHENMFWYRQDPGLGLRLIYFSYDVKMKEKGDIPEGYSVSREKKERFSLILESASTNQTSMYLCASSPVNPVLHEQFFGPGTRLTVL.

The chain uses TRBV5-1 and TRBJ1-4; 7 bases agree with TRBD1. The J segment lost 7 bases and the V segment lost 2 bases, leaving 5 bases of the junction unmatched. CDR1 SGHRS and CDR2 YFSETQ come from the germline V gene. The CDR3 is 14 residues long. CDR3 sequence: CASSFQGVGEKLFF. CDR3 nucleotides: TGCGCCAGCAGCTTCCAGGGGGTTGGTGAAAAACTGTTTTTT.

The rearrangement joins TRBV30 to TRBJ1-1; D unresolved. This CDR3 contains 14 residues. Germline V CDR1 and CDR2: GTSNPN, SVGIG (reference sequence). V shed 0 bases and J shed 5 bases, with 13 bases lying between them. CDR3 coding DNA: TGTGCCTGGAGTGTACTAGGTTTTGGGACTGAAGCTTTCTTT. This encodes CAWSVLGFGTEAFF.

The chain uses TRBV5-1 and TRBJ2-3; 8 positions agree with TRBD2. J lost 1 base, V lost 4 bases, and 14 bases had no gene match. CDR3 length: 18 amino acids. Germline V gives CDR1 SGHRS, CDR2 YFSETQ. In nucleotides, the CDR3 is TGCGCCAGCAGCCCCGGGTTAGCGGGGTCCCGCGGCACAGATACGCAGTATTTT. It yields the protein CASSPGLAGSRGTDTQYF. The full variable domain, its missing parts supplied by reference TRBV5-1 and TRBJ2-3, is KAGVTQTPRYLIKTRGQQVTLSCSPISGHRSVSWYQQTPGQGLQFLFEYFSETQRNKGNFPGRFSGRQFSNSRSEMNVSTLELGDSALYLCASSPGLAGSRGTDTQYFGPGTRLTVL.

This chain joins TRBV6-4 and TRBJ2-2; tentative D call: TRBD2 (5 bases). The CDR3 totals 14 residues. The germline V gene encodes CDR1 MRHNA and CDR2 SNTAGT. V lost 3 bases and J lost 6, with 11 bases in between. Here the CDR3 DNA reads TGTGCCAGCAGTGAGACCGGGGTTTCCGGGGAGCTGTTTTTT. Translated, it gives CASSETGVSGELFF.